Shown below are 32 T cell receptor beta chains from a single sample sequenced in a study of brain T cells in children with intractable seizures. The table came from immunoSEQ multiplex PCR; TCRdb's copy has only in-frame clones and leaves some out. This repertoire shows 50,000 to 80,000 clones, approximately 95% found once; its top ten account for 0.3% to 0.4%. This material consisted of peripheral blood, taken at surgery. The receptors stem from a boy younger than two with focal cortical dysplasia and intractable seizures.

The chain couples TRBV19 to TRBJ2-4; D remains unclear. This CDR3 spans 12 amino acids. The V and J ends lost 4 bases and 9 bases respectively, with 10 bases between them. Looked up from germline, CDR1 is LNHDA and CDR2 is SQIVND (reference sequence). The CDR3 protein is CASSRVWGIQYF. CDR3 in DNA: TGTGCCAGTAGTAGGGTTTGGGGCATTCAGTACTTC.

The chain carries TRBV27 and TRBJ1-2, with 10 bases that match TRBD1. The CDR3 runs 16 residues. The V and J ends lost 6 bases and 6 bases, in that order; junction bases with no gene match: 13. The V gene's germline CDR1 is MNHEY and CDR2 SMNVEV (reference sequence). CDR3 sequence reads: CASSRWATGGEDGYTF. CDR3 nucleotides: TGTGCCAGCAGCCGCTGGGCGACAGGGGGCGAAGATGGCTACACCTTC.

The chain employs TRBV5-1 and TRBJ2-7, with TRBD1 matching 10 bases. Per the germline V gene, CDR1 is SGHRS and CDR2 is YFSETQ. CDR3 size: 15 residues. J was trimmed by 2 bases and V by 4 bases; bases with no gene match: 6. CDR3 nucleotides: TGCGCCAGCAGCCCGACAGGGGGCGCAACCTACGAGCAGTACTTC. It translates to CASSPTGGATYEQYF.

V is TRBV5-1 and J is TRBJ1-6; D is uncertain. The CDR3 consists of 16 residues. Per germline, CDR1 SGHRS and CDR2 YFSETQ. The V gene lost 4 bases and the J gene lost 6 bases, with 17 bases spanning the gap. The CDR3 loop is CASSRRAGAPNSPLHF. CDR3 in DNA: TGCGCCAGCAGCCGCCGGGCAGGAGCACCTAATTCACCCCTCCACTTT.

The chain recombines TRBV6-5 with TRBJ2-5; D is uncertain. CDR1 is MNHEY and CDR2 is SVGAGI in the germline V gene. This CDR3 is 16 amino acids long. V gave up 6 bases and J gave up 0 bases, with 17 bases separating them. The CDR3 spells CASRYRRQLNQETQYF. As DNA, the CDR3 is TGTGCCAGCAGGTACAGAAGACAACTTAACCAAGAGACCCAGTACTTC.

The chain couples TRBV6-1 to TRBJ2-2, with TRBD1 identical over 8 bases. CDR1 is MNHNS and CDR2 is SASEGT in the germline V gene. V lost 2 bases, J lost 0 bases, and 8 bases stayed unmatched. The CDR3 contains 18 residues. CDR3 coding DNA: TGTGCCAGCAGTGAACCCATAAGGGACAGGCCGAACACCGGGGAGCTGTTTTTT. It translates to CASSEPIRDRPNTGELFF.

This chain uses TRBV18 with TRBJ2-3; possibly TRBD2 for D (6 bases). The CDR3 consists of 15 residues. V lost 3 bases, J lost 0 bases, and 10 bases lay in between. Germline V gene data show CDR1 as KGHSH and CDR2 as LQKENI. The CDR3 coding sequence is TGTGCCAGCTCACCCCCCGGACTAAGCACAGATACGCAGTATTTT. This encodes CASSPPGLSTDTQYF.

The sample holds one count of this clone. CDR3 DNA: TGTGCCAGCAGAAGGGACAGAAGGGAGACCCAGTACTTC. Translation gives CASRRDRRETQYF. The rearrangement joins TRBV6-5 to TRBJ2-5; 7 nucleotides line up with TRBD1. The germline V gene has CDR1 MNHEY and CDR2 SVGAGI. The ends lost 6 bases at V and 5 bases at J; junction bases unmatched: 6. CDR3 length: 13 amino acids.

This clone was detected once. V gene TRBV10-3 combines with J gene TRBJ2-7, with TRBD2 matching over 14 bases. Germline CDR1 ENHRY, CDR2 SYGVKD. J gave up 5 bases and V 3 bases, and 15 bases lay outside the gene matches. The CDR3 sequence is 19 residues long. In DNA form, the CDR3 reads TGTGCCATCAGTGACTCAAATTCCGGGACTAGCGGGAGCATCGACGAGCAGTACTTC. Its translation: CAISDSNSGTSGSIDEQYF.

This sequence joins TRBV7-2 and TRBJ1-2; 10 nucleotides match TRBD1. Per the germline V gene, CDR1 is SGHTA and CDR2 is FQGNSA. The trim removed 4 bases at V and 4 bases at J, leaving 6 bases unmatched. CDR3 length: 15 amino acids. The CDR3 region is CASSSRDRGGYGYTF. CDR3 nucleotide sequence: TGTGCCAGCAGCTCCCGGGACAGGGGTGGCTATGGCTACACCTTC.

The chain couples TRBV10-3 to TRBJ1-4; D not certain. Germline V gene data show CDR1 as ENHRY and CDR2 as SYGVKD. The CDR3 has 14 amino acids. Between the trimmed V and J ends, which lost 8 bases and 6 bases, there was a span of 16 bases. CDR3 sequence reads: CAIGPLEPDEKLFF. The CDR3 DNA follows: TGTGCCATCGGACCGCTCGAACCCGATGAAAAACTGTTTTTT.

The genes are TRBV7-2 and TRBJ2-5, with TRBD2 matching 13 bases. With V trimmed by 5 bases and J by 5 bases, 8 bases remained unmatched. Germline CDR1 SGHTA, CDR2 FQGNSA. This CDR3 is built from 16 residues. CDR3 DNA: TGTGCCAGCAGCCCAGGACTAGCGGGAGCAAGGGAGACCCAGTACTTC. Its protein is CASSPGLAGARETQYF. The variable domain in full, with the rest retrieved from reference TRBV7-2 and TRBJ2-5, is GAGVSQSPSNKVTEKGKDVELRCDPISGHTALYWYRQSLGQGLEFLIYFQGNSAPDKSGLPSDRFSAERTGGSVSTLTIQRTQQEDSAVYLCASSPGLAGARETQYFGPGTRLLVL.

The chain employs TRBV27 and TRBJ2-5; a weak D match, TRBD1 (5 bases). Trimming removed 7 bases at V and 5 bases at J, with 8 bases between. Germline V CDR1 and CDR2: MNHEY, SMNVEV (reference sequence). This CDR3 spans 11 amino acids. The CDR3 spells CASNKGETQYF. The CDR3 region has the DNA TGTGCCAGCAATAAGGGGGAGACCCAGTACTTC.

The chain has TRBV5-1 and TRBJ2-6; 9 bases agree with TRBD1. The CDR3 covers 16 residues. V gave up 3 bases and J gave up 2 bases; unmatched junction bases: 3. The germline gives CDR1 SGHRS, CDR2 YFSETQ. The CDR3 sequence: CASSSTGGAGANVLTF. CDR3 coding DNA: TGCGCCAGCAGCTCCACAGGGGGCGCTGGGGCCAACGTCCTGACTTTC. The full variable domain, with the rest looked up from reference TRBV5-1 and TRBJ2-6, is KAGVTQTPRYLIKTRGQQVTLSCSPISGHRSVSWYQQTPGQGLQFLFEYFSETQRNKGNFPGRFSGRQFSNSRSEMNVSTLELGDSALYLCASSSTGGAGANVLTFGAGSRLTVL.

This rearrangement joins TRBV4-1 to TRBJ1-5, with 9 bases that match TRBD1. The ends lost 0 bases at V and 5 bases at J; junction bases unmatched: 5. From germline, CDR1 is MGHRA and CDR2 YSYEKL. The CDR3 totals 16 residues. The chain's CDR3 is CASSQEFGTGYQPQHF. The CDR3 region has the DNA TGCGCCAGCAGCCAAGAATTTGGGACAGGGTATCAGCCCCAGCATTTT.

The J gene is TRBJ2-3, the V gene TRBV5-6; TRBD2 matches 15 bases. Germline assignment: CDR1 SGHDT and CDR2 YYEEEE. Trimming removed 4 bases from V and 7 bases from J; junction bases left unmatched: 4. The length of the CDR3 is 15 residues. This CDR3 reads CASSRTSGGANTQYF. The CDR3 DNA reads as TGTGCCAGCAGCAGGACTAGCGGGGGGGCAAATACGCAGTATTTT.

V and J are TRBV4-1 and TRBJ2-7; 10 bases align to TRBD2. Germline CDR1 MGHRA, CDR2 YSYEKL. After removal of 3 bases from V and 5 bases from J, the junction contained 10 bases not matched to a gene. CDR3 length equals 16 residues. The CDR3: CASSQSLLAGLHEQYF. CDR3 DNA: TGCGCCAGCAGCCAGAGTCTACTAGCGGGACTCCACGAGCAGTACTTC.

This chain uses TRBV28 with TRBJ1-1; 8 nucleotides agree with TRBD1. Per germline, CDR1 MDHEN and CDR2 SYDVKM. V shed 3 bases and J 1 base; nucleotides not matched to a gene: 10. This CDR3 is 17 amino acids long. The CDR3, as DNA: TGTGCCAGCAGTTTGGGATCCTCAGGGGGCGCGAACACTGAAGCTTTCTTT. Translating gives CASSLGSSGGANTEAFF.

The gene calls are TRBV9 and TRBJ2-3; 7 positions agree with TRBD2. The CDR3 is 15 amino acids. Losses at the gene ends were 0 bases for V and 4 bases for J; bases not matched to a gene: 5. The germline CDR1 and CDR2 sequences are SGDLS and YYNGEE. The CDR3 sequence is CASSVAGREPDTQYF. DNA for the CDR3: TGTGCCAGCAGCGTAGCTGGGAGGGAACCAGATACGCAGTATTTT.

V and J are TRBV19 and TRBJ2-7; TRBD1 might be the D (6 bases). This CDR3 is 16 amino acids long. The V end lost 6 bases, the J end lost 0 bases, and 18 bases lay between the germline ends. Germline V gene data show CDR1 as LNHDA and CDR2 as SQIVND (reference sequence). The CDR3 here is CASSLDGTWTSYEQYF. The DNA of the CDR3 is TGTGCCAGTAGCCTTGACGGGACATGGACCTCCTACGAGCAGTACTTC.

This chain links TRBV4-3 with TRBJ2-7, with TRBD1 matching over 8 bases. The CDR3 sequence is 15 residues long. The germline V gene has CDR1 LGHNA and CDR2 YSLEER. Losses at the gene ends were 4 bases for V and 2 bases for J; bases not matched to a gene: 7. The CDR3 DNA is TGCGCCAGCAGCCCCATCCGGACAGGGACCTACGAGCAGTACTTC. Its protein is CASSPIRTGTYEQYF.

The V gene is TRBV18, the J gene TRBJ2-7; D is possibly TRBD1 or TRBD2 (6 bases each). Trimming cost V 4 bases and J 4 bases, with 17 bases left between them. The CDR3 covers 15 residues. CDR1 is KGHSH, CDR2 LQKENI, per germline. Here the CDR3 DNA reads TGTGCCAGCTCACTAACCGGGACACTAGCTTACGAGCAGTACTTC. This translates into CASSLTGTLAYEQYF.

The V call is TRBV6-7, the J call TRBJ2-7; D is uncertain. TRBV6-7 is an ORF for which the function is uncertain. Trimming shortened V by 5 bases and J by 2 bases, and 10 bases separated the two germline ends. The CDR3 is 13 residues long. CDR3 sequence (DNA): TGTGCCAGCAGTGCACCTATGACCTACGAGCAGTACTTC. This encodes CASSAPMTYEQYF.

This rearrangement joins TRBV18 to TRBJ2-7; TRBD2 aligns across 12 bases. This CDR3 has 15 amino acids. Germline V gene sequence: CDR1 KGHSH, CDR2 LQKENI. Trimming at V came to 5 bases and at J to 3 bases, leaving 5 bases not matched to a gene. The CDR3 spells CASSTRTSGIYEQYF. CDR3 sequence (DNA): TGTGCCAGCTCAACCCGGACTAGCGGGATCTACGAGCAGTACTTC.

The chain couples TRBV4-1 to TRBJ2-3, with TRBD2 matching 10 bases. With 2 bases clipped from V and 0 bases from J, the junction kept 5 bases outside the gene matches. Germline lookup yields CDR1 MGHRA and CDR2 YSYEKL. This CDR3 is 17 amino acids long. In nucleotides, the CDR3 is TGCGCCAGCAGCCAATCACTAGCGGGGTTTAGCACAGATACGCAGTATTTT. This codes for CASSQSLAGFSTDTQYF.

The rearrangement joins TRBV5-6 to TRBJ2-3; possible D gene TRBD2, 5 bases. Germline V gene sequence: CDR1 SGHDT, CDR2 YYEEEE. CDR3 size: 16 residues. The V and J ends lost 0 bases and 2 bases respectively, with 13 bases between them. In DNA form, the CDR3 reads TGTGCCAGCAGCTTGGGGCTAGCCTCCTCCACAGATACGCAGTATTTT. This codes for CASSLGLASSTDTQYF.

The genes are TRBV5-5 and TRBJ2-2; a weak D match, TRBD2 (5 bases). The CDR3 loop spans 16 amino acids. The germline V gene encodes CDR1 SGHKS and CDR2 YYEKEE (reference sequence). Trimming took off 0 bases at V and 2 bases at J, with 11 bases between the two ends. The CDR3 is CASSLVSGFNTGELFF. CDR3 coding DNA: TGTGCCAGCAGCTTGGTTTCGGGATTCAACACCGGGGAGCTGTTTTTT.

The chain joins TRBV4-1 to TRBJ2-1; the D is unclear. The CDR3 totals 17 residues. The germline V gene has CDR1 MGHRA and CDR2 YSYEKL. V was clipped by 0 bases and J by 0 bases, with 12 bases between them. CDR3 DNA sequence: TGCGCCAGCAGCCAAGATCAACACTTTAGCTCCTACAATGAGCAGTTCTTC. Translated: CASSQDQHFSSYNEQFF.

The rearrangement links TRBV5-6 to TRBJ2-5; D gene unclear. Germline values: CDR1 SGHDT, CDR2 YYEEEE. CDR3 length: 15 residues. V was shortened by 2 bases and J by 2 bases, with 13 bases between the two germline ends. CDR3 amino acids: CASSLELSEQETQYF. The CDR3 nucleotides read TGTGCCAGCAGCTTAGAGTTGAGCGAACAAGAGACCCAGTACTTC.

The chain couples TRBV19 to TRBJ2-7; 7 nucleotides align to TRBD1. There are 15 residues in the CDR3. Germline V gene data show CDR1 as LNHDA and CDR2 as SQIVND (reference sequence). V was pared by 6 bases and J by 4 bases, with 12 bases of the junction left unmatched. The CDR3 region is CASSPRQGVGYEQYF. In DNA form, the CDR3 reads TGTGCCAGTAGCCCTAGACAGGGTGTGGGTTACGAGCAGTACTTC.

This chain connects TRBV27 to TRBJ2-7; TRBD1 agrees at 7 bases. This CDR3 region has 15 residues. Germline V CDR1 and CDR2: MNHEY, SMNVEV (reference sequence). J lost 3 bases, V lost 8 bases, and 13 bases had no gene match. In DNA form, the CDR3 reads TGTGCCAGCTCCTACCTCGGACGGGACAGCTACGAGCAGTACTTC. Translation gives CASSYLGRDSYEQYF.

About this clone: The DNA is omitted, as the CDR3 cannot be located on it reliably, and the CDR3 follows TCRdb's listing. The V gene is TRBV7-8, the J gene TRBJ1-2. Germline V gene data show CDR1 as SGHVS and CDR2 as FQNEAQ. The CDR3 adds up to 17 amino acids, both ends counted. The CDR3 sequence is CASSFLWGDRPNYGYTF.